Listed here are 23 T cell receptor beta chains from one sample, sequenced in a study of T-cell reconstitution after alpha-beta-depleted transplantation in children. Unique molecular identifiers tagged the TCRbeta library. TCRdb re-derived calls from the PCR reads in MiXCR, one entry per CDR3 protein. This repertoire shows about 590,000 distinct CDR3 sequences, around 13% found once; its top ten account for about 2.2%. Source: PBMCs, mostly from graft donor cells, taken 360 days after TCRalphabeta/CD19-depleted stem cell transplant. These TCRs come from a male patient between 5 and 17 years old who had a stem cell transplant for acute myeloid leukemia, so the T cells may come from the graft donor.

This clonotype was seen only a few times. The V and J genes are TRBV28 and TRBJ2-7, with D possibly being TRBD1 (6 bases). Germline V CDR1 and CDR2: MDHEN, SYDVKM. The CDR3 contains 13 residues. V gave up 3 bases and J gave up 6 bases, with 12 bases separating them. In DNA form, the CDR3 reads TGTGCCAGCAGTTTGACAGGCATAGGCGAGCAGTACTTC. Translation: CASSLTGIGEQYF.

This clonotype showed up many times. The chain couples TRBV28 to TRBJ1-1; D is undetermined. This CDR3 has 14 residues. With 2 bases removed from V and 0 bases from J, the gap between germline ends came to 7 bases. Looked up from germline, CDR1 is MDHEN and CDR2 is SYDVKM. The CDR3: CASSLGSLNTEAFF. CDR3 DNA sequence: TGTGCCAGCAGTTTAGGTTCCCTGAACACTGAAGCTTTCTTT. Full variable domain (rest looked up from reference TRBV28 and TRBJ1-1): DVKVTQSSRYLVKRTGEKVFLECVQDMDHENMFWYRQDPGLGLRLIYFSYDVKMKEKGDIPEGYSVSREKKERFSLILESASTNQTSMYLCASSLGSLNTEAFFGQGTRLTVV.

This clonotype was picked up many times. In DNA, the CDR3 is TGTGCCAGTAGTATTGGAGGGGCCAGCAATCAGCCCCAGCATTTT. It specifies CASSIGGASNQPQHF. The V and J genes are TRBV19 and TRBJ1-5; TRBD1 is a possible D gene (5 bases). V lost 3 bases and J 1 base, leaving 10 bases between the germline ends. The CDR3 is made up of 15 amino acids. Germline loops: CDR1 LNHDA, CDR2 SQIVND (reference sequence).

This clonotype was counted between two and nine times. The gene calls are TRBV18 and TRBJ2-7; D may match TRBD1 or TRBD2 (5 bases each). Trimming pared 6 bases from V and 6 bases from J, leaving 9 bases between. The CDR3 extends over 11 amino acids. Germline CDR1 KGHSH, CDR2 LQKENI. This CDR3 reads CASSPGSEQYF. CDR3 DNA sequence: TGTGCCAGCTCCCCAGGGAGCGAGCAGTACTTC.

The genes are TRBV7-3 and TRBJ2-3; 13 bases are shared with TRBD2. J gave up 5 bases and V 6 bases, and 2 bases lay outside the gene matches. This CDR3 has 14 amino acids. Germline values: CDR1 SGHTA, CDR2 FQGTGA. The CDR3 reads CASRLAGGVDTQYF. For the CDR3, the DNA is TGTGCCAGCAGACTAGCGGGAGGGGTAGATACGCAGTATTTT. The full variable domain, completed using reference TRBV7-3 and TRBJ2-3, is GAGVSQTPSNKVTEKGKYVELRCDPISGHTALYWYRQSLGQGPEFLIYFQGTGAADDSGLPNDRFFAVRPEGSVSTLKIQRTERGDSAVYLCASRLAGGVDTQYFGPGTRLTVL.

In its sample, this clonotype was seen many times. The CDR3 sequence: CASSPDRNYGYTF. The CDR3 nucleotides are TGTGCCAGCAGCCCGGACCGGAACTATGGCTACACCTTC. The J gene is TRBJ1-2, the V gene TRBV7-6, with no clear D. In germline, CDR1 is SGHVS, CDR2 FNYEAQ. V was cut by 5 bases and J by 2 bases, with 9 bases left in between. The CDR3 is 13 residues long. The variable domain in full, completed from reference TRBV7-6 and TRBJ1-2, reads GAGVSQSPRYKVTKRGQDVALRCDPISGHVSLYWYRQALGQGPEFLTYFNYEAQQDKSGLPNDRFSAERPEGSISTLTIQRTEQRDSAMYRCASSPDRNYGYTFGSGTRLTVV.

This clonotype was recorded once. This chain's CDR3 is CAPLRSSETQYF. The CDR3 DNA reads TGTGCCCCACTGAGGAGCTCAGAGACCCAGTACTTC. This chain joins TRBV10-3 and TRBJ2-5; no reliable D call. V was cut by 11 bases and J by 4 bases, with 14 bases left in between. The CDR3 spans 12 residues. From germline, CDR1 is ENHRY and CDR2 SYGVKD.

V is TRBV4-3 and J is TRBJ2-7; D is ambiguous. The CDR3 consists of 14 residues. CDR1 is LGHNA, CDR2 YSLEER, per germline. V was clipped by 3 bases and J by 2 bases, with 11 bases between them. DNA of the CDR3: TGCGCCAGCAGCCAGAGGCATGGGGCCTACGAGCAGTACTTC. Residues: CASSQRHGAYEQYF.

This clonotype was observed a handful of times. J is TRBJ1-5 and V is TRBV20-1; D is unresolved. The CDR3 is 16 amino acids. In germline, CDR1 is DFQATT, CDR2 SNEGSKA (reference sequence). Trimming removed 3 bases from V and 2 bases from J, with 17 bases in between. CDR3 loop: CSASLLSNPGNQPQHF. Here the CDR3 DNA reads TGCAGTGCTAGCCTTCTGAGTAATCCAGGCAATCAGCCCCAGCATTTT.

There are many counts of this clonotype. The rearrangement uses TRBV29-1 and TRBJ2-5, with 8 bases fitting TRBD2. Trimming removed 6 bases from V and 0 bases from J; junction bases left unmatched: 3. The germline V gene has CDR1 SQVTM and CDR2 ANQGSEA. The CDR3 consists of 13 residues. CDR3 coding DNA: TGCAGCGTCCTACTAGCGGACCAAGAGACCCAGTACTTC. Translation: CSVLLADQETQYF.

The chain is built from TRBV28 and TRBJ2-1; 10 positions match TRBD2. The V gene's germline CDR1 is MDHEN and CDR2 SYDVKM. This CDR3 comprises 17 residues. V lost 1 base and J lost 8; bases outside the gene matches: 11. The CDR3 nucleotides are TGTGCCAGCAGTTTATATATGGAGCGGGAGGGGGTCCATGAGCAGTTCTTC. Protein product: CASSLYMEREGVHEQFF.

The table lists this clonotype with a few counts. This rearrangement joins TRBV7-9 to TRBJ2-1, with D unresolved. The V end lost 0 bases, the J end lost 5 bases, and 8 bases lay between the germline ends. The CDR3 runs 14 residues. The germline CDR1 and CDR2 sequences are SEHNR and FQNEAQ (reference sequence). The CDR3 nucleotides are TGTGCCAGCAGCTTAGCAGGTTTTGACAATGAGCAGTTCTTC. Its translation: CASSLAGFDNEQFF.

This clonotype has a handful of counts. V gene TRBV5-1 combines with J gene TRBJ2-3; D may be TRBD1 (6 bases). Germline lookup yields CDR1 SGHRS and CDR2 YFSETQ. Trimming removed 5 bases at V and 7 bases at J, with 17 bases between. CDR3 length: 14 amino acids. CDR3 loop: CASRSQGLPNTQYF. The CDR3 DNA is TGCGCCAGCAGAAGTCAGGGGCTCCCGAATACGCAGTATTTT.

This clonotype has only a few counts. The V call is TRBV2, the J call TRBJ2-7; D may match TRBD1 or TRBD2 (5 bases each). The CDR3 is made up of 14 amino acids. V was pared by 8 bases and J by 7 bases, with 21 bases between. CDR1 and CDR2 (germline): SNHLY, FYNNEI. The CDR3 is CASGLKWGGVEQYF. DNA of the CDR3: TGTGCCAGCGGACTGAAGTGGGGCGGCGTGGAGCAGTACTTC. Complete variable domain (other parts from reference TRBV2 and TRBJ2-7): EPEVTQTPSHQVTQMGQEVILRCVPISNHLYFYWYRQILGQKVEFLVSFYNNEISEKSEIFDDQFSVERPDGSNFTLKIRSTKLEDSAMYFCASGLKWGGVEQYFGPGTRLTVT.

The chain couples TRBV5-1 to TRBJ2-7; the D is unclear. The CDR3 sequence is 13 residues long. Germline V gene lookup returns CDR1 SGHRS and CDR2 YFSETQ. V lost 2 bases and J 0 bases, leaving 6 bases between the germline ends. The CDR3 spells CASSFLLSYEQYF. Here the CDR3 DNA reads TGCGCCAGCAGCTTTCTCCTCTCCTACGAGCAGTACTTC.

This clonotype was recorded only once. V gene TRBV7-2 combines with J gene TRBJ1-2; D is perhaps TRBD1 (6 bases). Germline CDR1 is SGHTA and CDR2 is FQGNSA. The ends were cut back, 3 bases at V and 1 base at J, with 9 bases in the middle. The CDR3 contains 14 residues. The CDR3 here is CASSLDSFNYGYTF. Here the CDR3 DNA reads TGTGCCAGCAGCTTGGACAGTTTTAACTATGGCTACACCTTC.

The chain uses TRBV5-4 and TRBJ2-1, with 9 positions matching TRBD2. Germline V lookup: CDR1 SGHNT, CDR2 YYREEE (reference sequence). Trimming took 4 bases from V and 2 from J; bases not matched to a gene: 7. The CDR3 is made up of 16 amino acids. Written as DNA, the CDR3 is TGTGCCAGCAGCCGCCCCCTAGCGGGGACCTACAATGAGCAGTTCTTC. Protein product: CASSRPLAGTYNEQFF.

This sequence joins TRBV19 and TRBJ2-2; D call uncertain. Trimming took off 3 bases at V and 3 bases at J, with 5 bases between the two ends. Per germline, CDR1 LNHDA and CDR2 SQIVND (reference sequence). The CDR3 loop spans 13 amino acids. The CDR3 protein is CASSMVDTGELFF. The CDR3 region has the DNA TGTGCCAGTAGTATGGTAGACACCGGGGAGCTGTTTTTT.

This chain uses TRBV20-1 with TRBJ2-5; TRBD1 aligns across 7 bases. The CDR3 consists of 15 residues. V trimming: 0 bases; J trimming: 0 bases; junction bases outside the gene matches: 4. Germline-derived CDR1 and CDR2 are DFQATT and SNEGSKA (reference sequence). The CDR3 sequence is CSARDGGQYQETQYF. The CDR3 DNA is TGCAGTGCTAGAGATGGGGGACAGTACCAAGAGACCCAGTACTTC.

This clonotype was observed at least ten times. V is TRBV6-2 or TRBV6-3 and J is TRBJ2-7, with D perhaps TRBD2 (6 bases). Germline V gives CDR1 MNHEY, CDR2 SVGEGT. This CDR3 comprises 12 residues. The ends were cut back, 10 bases at V and 7 bases at J, with 17 bases in the middle. CDR3 region: CATVDYPAEQYF. The DNA of the CDR3 is TGTGCCACCGTGGACTATCCCGCGGAGCAGTACTTC.

There are many counts of this clonotype. The V gene is TRBV7-9, the J gene TRBJ1-5; 8 nucleotides line up with TRBD1. CDR1 is SEHNR and CDR2 is FQNEAQ in the germline V gene (reference sequence). V lost 3 bases to trimming and J lost 4 bases; unmatched junction nucleotides: 5. This CDR3 spans 15 amino acids. The CDR3 region is CASSLQTGENQPQHF. CDR3 DNA sequence: TGTGCCAGCAGCTTGCAGACAGGGGAAAATCAGCCCCAGCATTTT.

This clonotype was recorded a few times. The chain combines TRBV2 with TRBJ2-7; tentatively, D is TRBD1 (5 bases). The CDR3 is 18 residues long. The V and J ends lost 1 base and 0 bases respectively, with 19 bases between them. From germline, CDR1 is SNHLY and CDR2 FYNNEI. The CDR3 spells CASSEGGLDGSGSYEQYF. The CDR3 DNA reads as TGTGCCAGCAGTGAAGGGGGCCTCGATGGGTCTGGCTCCTACGAGCAGTACTTC.

This rearrangement joins TRBV28 to TRBJ2-1; possible D gene TRBD2, 5 bases. The CDR3 runs 14 residues. Trimming left V 5 bases short and J 15 bases short, with 23 bases between. From germline, CDR1 is MDHEN and CDR2 SYDVKM. CDR3: CASSLLDYREGLFF. CDR3 coding DNA: TGTGCCAGCAGTCTGCTCGACTACCGGGAAGGTCTGTTCTTC.